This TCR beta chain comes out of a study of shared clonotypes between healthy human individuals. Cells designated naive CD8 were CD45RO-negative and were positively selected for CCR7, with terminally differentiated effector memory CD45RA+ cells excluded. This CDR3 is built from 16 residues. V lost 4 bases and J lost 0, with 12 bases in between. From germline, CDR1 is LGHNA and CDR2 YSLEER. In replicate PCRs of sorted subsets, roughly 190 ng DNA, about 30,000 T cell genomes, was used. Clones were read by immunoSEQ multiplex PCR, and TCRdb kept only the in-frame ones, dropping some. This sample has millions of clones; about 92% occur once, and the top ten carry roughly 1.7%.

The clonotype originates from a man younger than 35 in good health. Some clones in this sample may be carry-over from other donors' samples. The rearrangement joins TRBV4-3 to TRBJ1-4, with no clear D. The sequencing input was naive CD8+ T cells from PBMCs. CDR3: CASSLVMGSTNEKLFF. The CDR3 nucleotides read TGCGCCAGCAGCCTAGTTATGGGCTCAACTAATGAAAAACTGTTTTTT.